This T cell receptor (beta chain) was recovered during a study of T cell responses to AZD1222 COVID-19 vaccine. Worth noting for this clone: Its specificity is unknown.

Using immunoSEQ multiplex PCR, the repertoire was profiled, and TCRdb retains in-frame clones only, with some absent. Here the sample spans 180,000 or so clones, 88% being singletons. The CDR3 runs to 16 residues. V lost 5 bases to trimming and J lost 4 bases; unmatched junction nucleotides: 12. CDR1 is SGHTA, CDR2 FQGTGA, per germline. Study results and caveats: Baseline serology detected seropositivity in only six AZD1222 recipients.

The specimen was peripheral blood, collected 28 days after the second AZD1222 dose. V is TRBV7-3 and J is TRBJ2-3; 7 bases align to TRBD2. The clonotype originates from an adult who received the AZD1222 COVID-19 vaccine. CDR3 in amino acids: CASSQSGTNSPDTQYF. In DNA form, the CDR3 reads TGTGCCAGCAGCCAATCCGGGACTAACTCTCCAGATACGCAGTATTTT.